These T cell receptor beta chains were read from a single sample in a study of blood T cell repertoires in COVID-19. The method was immunoSEQ multiplex PCR; TCRdb's version includes in-frame clones alone and lacks a portion of them. The sample has 150,000 or so clones, 80% to 90% seen once. The source material was peripheral blood. These receptors were collected from a woman between 40 and 55 years old with acute or convalescent COVID-19. Each CDR3 is given without its conserved first and last residue.

TRBJ1-4 | TRBV4-2 | ASSQGRTGPNEKLF
TRBJ1-4 | TRBV2 | ASRTSGRTNEKLF
TRBJ1-1 | TRBV27 | ASSSDPGGRNTEAF
TRBJ2-2 | TRBV27 | ASSFGTRTGELF
TRBJ1-2 | TRBV19 | ASSTSGSYGYT
TRBJ1-5 | TRBV5-4 | ASSPVPGGSNQPQH
TRBJ2-3 | TRBV2 | AKGQSFTDTQY
TRBJ2-7 | TRBV27 | ASASTSSHEQY
TRBJ2-2 | TRBV20-1 | SASSSGATGELF
TRBJ2-1 | TRBV3-1/TRBV3-2 | ASSQASTRSEQF
TRBJ1-4 | TRBV7-9 | ASSLKGGPTNEKLF
TRBJ2-7 | TRBV30 | AWTGTDEQY
TRBJ2-1 | TRBV11-3 | ASREQGNPYNEQF
TRBJ2-3 | TRBV19 | ASSIGASAVLDTQY
TRBJ1-2 | TRBV28 | ASSSVDSAGYT
TRBJ2-1 | TRBV24-1 | ATSSVGGEQF
TRBJ2-1 | TRBV9 | ASSVDPRDAFNEQF
TRBJ2-2 | TRBV4-1 | ASSQPFGGSYTGELF
TRBJ2-5 | TRBV4-1 | ASSHSGPQETQY
TRBJ2-7 | TRBV2 | ASSEPRRATGRSSYEQY
TRBJ1-2 | TRBV9 | ASSVQTGGAYGYT
TRBJ2-1 | TRBV18 | ASSPPRGRTYNEQF
TRBJ2-7 | TRBV5-1 | ASTGTVAYEQY
TRBJ2-2 | TRBV6-1 | ASSEGGAGTGELF
TRBJ2-1 | TRBV28 | ASSSLADEQF
TRBJ2-3 | TRBV11-2 | ASSYPPGGTDTQY
TRBJ1-5 | TRBV28 | ASRNPDRSNQPQH
TRBJ2-4 | TRBV14 | ASSWGTGGKNIQY
TRBJ1-3 | TRBV7-6 | ASSLDA
TRBJ1-1 | TRBV5-1 | ASSGTGPEGRAF
TRBJ1-4 | TRBV29-1 | SAGDPVLGGLGDEKLF
TRBJ2-7 | TRBV11-2 | ASSLSHTPQGWEWYEQY
TRBJ2-7 | TRBV14 | ASSLLGLASYEQY
TRBJ2-7 | TRBV18 | ASSTSGTLDSYEQY
TRBJ2-7 | TRBV28 | ASSWTSGGFSYEQY
TRBJ2-3 | TRBV7-8 | ASSLTLLQAMRTDTQY
TRBJ2-7 | TRBV28 | ASSLAGRSLEQY
TRBJ1-2 | TRBV5-1 | ASSIKGDYGYT
TRBJ2-1 | TRBV7-3 | ASSRKGPSSYNEQF
TRBJ1-6 | TRBV9 | ASSPKMEGSSYNSPLH
TRBJ2-7 | TRBV28 | ASSLWGGATYAEQY
TRBJ2-3 | TRBV2 | ASSLSGSRDTQY
TRBJ2-3 | TRBV15 | ATSAAGVREGPFADTQY
TRBJ2-7 | TRBV27 | ASSSFPRGRAYEQY
TRBJ1-1 | TRBV11-2 | ASSYTRGNTEAF